Listed below are T cell receptor beta chains from one sample, sequenced in a study of CD8+ T cells in alopecia areata. The table came from immunoSEQ multiplex PCR; TCRdb's copy has only in-frame clones and leaves some out. The sample has 200,000 or so clones, roughly 50% seen once. This sample comprised CD4+ T cells sorted from blood, obtained at week 24, from a patient treated with tofacitinib. The receptors were gathered from a human donor with alopecia areata. CDR3s include the opening cysteine and the closing phenylalanine or tryptophan. D genes are given only for firm matches. A row's size may be missing; if present it is once, few, many or a size class.

J	D	size	V	DNA	CDR3
TRBJ1-5	TRBD1	.	TRBV7-9	TGTGCCAGCAGGGGGACAGGGGAAAATCAGCCCCAGCATTTT	CASRGTGENQPQHF
TRBJ2-7	.	.	TRBV29-1	TGCAGCGTTGTCCGGCAGAACGAGCAGTACTTC	CSVVRQNEQYF
TRBJ2-2	TRBD2	.	TRBV29-1	TGCAGCGTTGCCCGAGCGGGAGTTGGGGAGCTGTTTTTT	CSVARAGVGELFF
TRBJ2-3	TRBD2	few	TRBV4-1	TGCGCCAGCAGCCAAGTCCCATGGACTAGCGGGGGGGTTGGGGCAGATACGCAGTATTTT	CASSQVPWTSGGVGADTQYF
TRBJ2-1	TRBD1	.	TRBV5-1	TGCGCCAGCAGCGCGGGACAGGGGGCTTACAATGAGCAGTTCTTC	CASSAGQGAYNEQFF
TRBJ1-1	.	few	TRBV30	TGTGCCTGGACCGTAGGGGGTCCGGCCACTGAAGCTTTCTTT	CAWTVGGPATEAFF
TRBJ1-1	TRBD1	.	TRBV25-1	TGTGCCAGCAGTGGTACGGGACAGGGGGCTGAAGCTTTCTTT	CASSGTGQGAEAFF
TRBJ2-1	.	.	TRBV29-1	TGCAGCGTTGAGGGTCAGGGGAATAATGAGCAGTTCTTC	CSVEGQGNNEQFF
TRBJ2-3	.	many	TRBV9	TGTGCCAGCAGCGTAGCTAGTTTCGGGGCAGATACGCAGTATTTT	CASSVASFGADTQYF
TRBJ2-5	.	.	TRBV5-4	TGTGCCAGCAGCTTGGGCGGGGCAGCGGGAGAGACCCAGTACTTC	CASSLGGAAGETQYF
TRBJ2-1	.	few	TRBV28	TGTGCCAGCAGTAGAGGGTACAATGAGCAGTTCTTC	CASSRGYNEQFF
TRBJ2-2	.	.	TRBV5-6	TGTGCCAGCAGCTTAGCTCCTACGAACACCGGGGAGCTGTTTTTT	CASSLAPTNTGELFF
TRBJ1-4	.	.	TRBV7-2	TGTGCCAGCAGCTTACCGAGCGGGGGCGGAGAAAAACTGTTTTTT	CASSLPSGGGEKLFF
TRBJ2-5	TRBD1	.	TRBV6-5	TGTGCCAGCAGACCGGACAGGGCGCGAGAGACCCAGTACTTC	CASRPDRARETQYF
TRBJ1-1	TRBD1	.	TRBV29-1	TGCAGCGTCCGGGACAGGGTCTACACTGAAGCTTTCTTT	CSVRDRVYTEAFF
TRBJ2-5	.	.	TRBV11-2	TGTGCCAGCAGCTTATCAGAGACCCAGTACTTC	CASSLSETQYF
TRBJ1-1	.	.	TRBV18	TGTGCCAGCTCACCCAGGCAGGATGGTAACACTGAAGCTTTCTTT	CASSPRQDGNTEAFF
TRBJ2-1	.	.	TRBV30	TGTGCCTCACCAGGGCAAAATGAGCAGTTCTTC	CASPGQNEQFF
TRBJ2-3	TRBD2	.	TRBV9	TGTGCCAGCAGCGGAAATAGCGGGGTCGGAGATACGCAGTATTTT	CASSGNSGVGDTQYF
TRBJ1-3	.	.	TRBV7-2	TGTGCCAGCAGCGGGGGAAAGGCTGGAAACACCATATATTTT	CASSGGKAGNTIYF
TRBJ2-1	.	.	TRBV30	TGTGCCTGGAGTGGAGGAGCCGGAGGGGAGCAGTTCTTC	CAWSGGAGGEQFF
TRBJ2-1	TRBD2	.	TRBV2	TGTGCCAGCACGGTCCAGCGGGAGATGTACAATGAGCAGTTCTTC	CASTVQREMYNEQFF
TRBJ1-1	.	few	TRBV15	TGTGCCACCAGCAGAGTCCAGGGGAACACTGAAGCTTTCTTT	CATSRVQGNTEAFF
TRBJ1-6	.	.	TRBV25-1	TGTGCCAGCAGTGCAAGCTCCTATAATTCACCCCTCCACTTT	CASSASSYNSPLHF
TRBJ1-2	.	.	TRBV9	TGTGCCAGCAGCGTGGACGGGGACCCAGGATATGGCTACACCTTC	CASSVDGDPGYGYTF
TRBJ2-7	.	.	TRBV7-2	TGTGCCAGCACTAGGGACACCCTCTCCTACGAGCAGTACTTC	CASTRDTLSYEQYF
TRBJ2-5	TRBD2	.	TRBV15	TGTGCCACCAGCAGAGAACAACCGACAGCGGGGGGGACCCAGTACTTC	CATSREQPTAGGTQYF
TRBJ2-7	.	.	TRBV10-3	TGTGCCATCATGAGAGGCGGGGCAGCATCCTACGAGCAGTACTTC	CAIMRGGAASYEQYF
TRBJ2-5	TRBD2	.	TRBV30	TGTGCCTGGAGTGGACTAGCGGGAGTGGGTGACCAAGAGACCCAGTACTTC	CAWSGLAGVGDQETQYF
TRBJ2-7	TRBD2	.	TRBV4-3	TGCGCCAGCAGCCAGAGAACGGGACTAGCGGGACTCTACGAGCAGTACTTC	CASSQRTGLAGLYEQYF
TRBJ2-2	.	once	TRBV5-1	TGCGCCAGCAGCTTGGAGGGGTACACCGGGGAGCTGTTTTTT	CASSLEGYTGELFF
TRBJ2-1	TRBD2	.	TRBV4-3	TGCGCCAGCAGCCAAGATGTCGTGGCTAGCGGGAGAAATGAGCAGTTCTTC	CASSQDVVASGRNEQFF
TRBJ1-4	.	.	TRBV30	TGTGCCTGGAGTGTGAGGGGCCAGGAAAAACTGTTTTTT	CAWSVRGQEKLFF
TRBJ2-4	.	.	TRBV4-2	TGTGCCAGCAGCCAAGAGGGAGCCAAAAACATTCAGTACTTC	CASSQEGAKNIQYF
TRBJ2-3	.	.	TRBV30	TGTGCCTGGAGTCTAAACAGGGCCAGCACAGATACGCAGTATTTT	CAWSLNRASTDTQYF
TRBJ2-1	.	.	TRBV7-8	TGTGCCAGCAGCCCGCTGAGCTCCTACAATGAGCAGTTCTTC	CASSPLSSYNEQFF
TRBJ2-7	.	few	TRBV18	TGTGCCAGCTCACCAAAACGAGGGGACGAGCAGTACTTC	CASSPKRGDEQYF
TRBJ2-3	TRBD1	few	TRBV19	TGTGCCAGTCACCAGGGGGCAGATACGCAGTATTTT	CASHQGADTQYF
TRBJ2-7	.	.	TRBV5-1	TGCGCCAGCAGCTTGGTCGGAGGAAGCGGGCAGTACTTC	CASSLVGGSGQYF
TRBJ2-3	TRBD1	.	TRBV27	TGTGCCAGCAGTTACCTGACAGGGGGGGGCACAGATACGCAGTATTTT	CASSYLTGGGTDTQYF
TRBJ2-5	.	.	TRBV15	TGTGCCACCGGCAGTGGTCCCGAAGAGACCCAGTACTTC	CATGSGPEETQYF
TRBJ1-5	.	.	TRBV7-2	TGTGCCAGCAGCCTGGACAGCCTTTATCAGCCCCAGCATTTT	CASSLDSLYQPQHF
TRBJ2-4	.	few	TRBV21-1	TGTGCCTTAACAGAGGGAGGGTATAGCAAAAACATTCAGTACTTC	CALTEGGYSKNIQYF
TRBJ2-1	.	few	TRBV20-1	TGCAGTGCTAGAGGAGGGAATGAGCAGTTCTTC	CSARGGNEQFF
TRBJ2-4	TRBD2	.	TRBV27	TGTGCCAGCAGTTTATCTCGGGGGGAAGACATTCAGTACTTC	CASSLSRGEDIQYF
TRBJ2-3	.	few	TRBV7-2	TGTGCCAGCAGCCTGAGACAATTCAGCGGCGATGATACGCAGTATTTT	CASSLRQFSGDDTQYF
TRBJ2-1	.	few	TRBV14	TGTGCCAGCAGCCAAGTTATCAGTACCAATGAGCAGTTCTTC	CASSQVISTNEQFF
TRBJ2-5	.	once	TRBV7-7	TGTGCCAGCAGCTTACACAGACAAGAGACCCAGTACTTC	CASSLHRQETQYF
TRBJ2-7	.	.	TRBV28	TGTGCCAGCAGCGAAGAGGGGAGGACCCCCTACGAGCAGTACTTC	CASSEEGRTPYEQYF
TRBJ2-5	.	.	TRBV7-2	TGTGCCAGCAGCATGCGCTCCGGGGGACAAGAGACCCAGTACTTC	CASSMRSGGQETQYF